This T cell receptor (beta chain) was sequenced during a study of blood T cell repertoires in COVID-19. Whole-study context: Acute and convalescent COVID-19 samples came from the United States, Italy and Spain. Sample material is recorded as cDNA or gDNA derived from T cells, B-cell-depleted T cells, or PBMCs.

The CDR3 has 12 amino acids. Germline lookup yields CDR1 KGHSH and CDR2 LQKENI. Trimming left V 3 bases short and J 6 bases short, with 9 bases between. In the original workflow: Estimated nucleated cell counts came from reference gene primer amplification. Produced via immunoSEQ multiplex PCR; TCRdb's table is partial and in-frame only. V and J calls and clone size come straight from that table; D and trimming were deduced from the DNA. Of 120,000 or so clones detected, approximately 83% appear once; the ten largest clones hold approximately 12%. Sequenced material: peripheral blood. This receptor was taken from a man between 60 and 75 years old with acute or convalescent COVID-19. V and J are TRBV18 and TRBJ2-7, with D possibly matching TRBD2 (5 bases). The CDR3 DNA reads TGTGCCAGCTCACCTTCCGGGGTCGAGCAGTACTTC. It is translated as CASSPSGVEQYF.